The 27 T cell receptor beta chains below all came from one sample that was sequenced in a study of control samples from healthy donors and cancer patients (dated by TCRdb to about 2020). The library was prepared using the immunoSEQ multiplex PCR assay. In TCRdb, the immuneACCESS table is reduced to in-frame sequences with V and J assigned. These tables do not hold every clone; where another copy was compared, an unresolved V gene accounts for under half, and the others remain unexplained. Present in this sample are about 34,000 clones, around 87% of which were seen just once. Roughly 1.6% of the sample belongs to the ten largest clones. Sample: PBMCs. The receptors were sampled from a woman in her thirties or forties with lung cancer.

The chain has TRBV3-1 (or the pseudogene TRBV3-2) and TRBJ1-3, with 7 bases lining up with TRBD1. This CDR3 has 14 residues. V shed 0 bases and J 4 bases; nucleotides not matched to a gene: 0. In germline, CDR1 is LGHDT, CDR2 YNNKEL (reference sequence). The chain's CDR3 is CASSQETGGNTIYF. CDR3 sequence (DNA): TGTGCCAGCAGCCAAGAGACAGGGGGAAACACCATATATTTT.

This chain connects TRBV2 to TRBJ2-7; 8 bases map to TRBD1. The length of the CDR3 is 12 residues. Germline CDR1 and CDR2: SNHLY and FYNNEI. Trimming took 6 bases from V and 8 from J; bases not matched to a gene: 6. In nucleotides, the CDR3 is TGTGCCAGCAGCGACTGGACAGGGAAGCAGTACTTC. As protein: CASSDWTGKQYF.

The chain is built from TRBV15 and TRBJ2-1, with D tentatively TRBD1 (5 bases). The CDR3 loop spans 14 amino acids. Germline loops: CDR1 LNHNV, CDR2 YYDKDF (reference sequence). V was shortened by 0 bases and J by 8 bases, with 11 bases between the two germline ends. The CDR3 coding sequence is TGTGCCACCAGCAGAGATGCAGGGAAATATGAGCAGTTCTTC. Its protein is CATSRDAGKYEQFF.

The chain uses TRBV5-6 and TRBJ1-1; D is possibly TRBD1 (5 bases). CDR3 length equals 12 residues. Between the trimmed V and J ends, which lost 7 bases and 6 bases, there was a span of 13 bases. Germline V CDR1 and CDR2: SGHDT, YYEEEE. The CDR3 region is CASGPGDAEAFF. CDR3 sequence (DNA): TGTGCCAGCGGCCCGGGGGACGCTGAAGCTTTCTTT.

The chain links TRBV20-1 to TRBJ2-5, with 7 bases aligning to TRBD2. Germline V gives CDR1 DFQATT, CDR2 SNEGSKA (reference sequence). The CDR3 sequence is 14 residues long. The J segment lost 0 bases and the V segment lost 3 bases, leaving 4 bases of the junction unmatched. DNA of the CDR3: TGCAGTGCTAGTTTAGCGGGCTACCAAGAGACCCAGTACTTC. Protein sequence: CSASLAGYQETQYF.

V and J are TRBV29-1 and TRBJ2-5; D is perhaps TRBD2 (7 bases). The germline CDR1 and CDR2 sequences are SQVTM and ANQGSEA. CDR3 length: 13 residues. Trimming stripped 8 bases from V and 2 bases from J, with 15 bases between. CDR3 amino acids: CSIRGGDQETQYF. The CDR3 bases are TGCAGCATACGAGGGGGGGATCAAGAGACCCAGTACTTC.

J is TRBJ1-1 and V is TRBV19; 7 nucleotides line up with TRBD1. V lost 3 bases to trimming and J lost 0 bases; unmatched junction nucleotides: 4. From germline, CDR1 is LNHDA and CDR2 SQIVND (reference sequence). There are 15 residues in the CDR3. CDR3 sequence reads: CASSMTGRMNTEAFF. CDR3 DNA: TGTGCCAGTAGTATGACAGGGCGCATGAACACTGAAGCTTTCTTT.

The chain links TRBV7-9 to TRBJ2-1; 9 nucleotides align to TRBD2. This CDR3 spans 16 amino acids. Germline V gives CDR1 SEHNR, CDR2 FQNEAQ (reference sequence). Trimming removed 1 base from V and 2 bases from J; junction bases left unmatched: 3. CDR3 DNA sequence: TGTGCCAGCAGCTTAGGACGCGGGGGGGCCTACAATGAGCAGTTCTTC. Translated: CASSLGRGGAYNEQFF.

V usage is TRBV5-1 and J usage is TRBJ2-3; possibly TRBD2 for D (5 bases). CDR1 and CDR2 (germline): SGHRS, YFSETQ. V was pared by 2 bases and J by 3 bases, with 10 bases between. The CDR3 runs to 14 residues. The CDR3 DNA follows: TGCGCCAGCAGCTTCGGGGATGCAACAGATACGCAGTATTTT. It translates to CASSFGDATDTQYF.

The rearrangement joins TRBV5-4 to TRBJ2-1, with TRBD1 matching over 10 bases. The V and J ends lost 5 bases and 5 bases, in that order; junction bases with no gene match: 10. Germline values: CDR1 SGHNT, CDR2 YYREEE (reference sequence). CDR3 length: 16 amino acids. The CDR3 is CASSSGTGVFHNEQFF. CDR3 sequence (DNA): TGTGCCAGCAGTTCCGGGACAGGGGTATTCCACAATGAGCAGTTCTTC.

The chain employs TRBV4-1 and TRBJ1-2; D ambiguous. Germline V gene lookup returns CDR1 MGHRA and CDR2 YSYEKL. This CDR3 spans 14 amino acids. V was trimmed by 0 bases and J by 8 bases, leaving 13 bases between them. Written as DNA, the CDR3 is TGCGCCAGCAGCCAAGATTGGTGGGAGGCCGGCTACACCTTC. As protein: CASSQDWWEAGYTF.

The V gene is TRBV25-1, the J gene TRBJ1-2; D gene ambiguous. Germline CDR1 and CDR2: MGHDK and SYGVNS. The CDR3 has 14 amino acids. V was trimmed by 1 base and J by 6 bases, leaving 12 bases between them. The CDR3, as DNA: TGTGCCAGCAGTGAATGGGAGGGTCGGGATGGCTACACCTTC. Residues: CASSEWEGRDGYTF.

V gene TRBV21-1 combines with J gene TRBJ2-7; no DNA check was done on the table's D call, TRBD2. TRBV21-1 is noted as a pseudogene. CDR3 length: 11 amino acids. The CDR3 here is CASREIYEQYF. As DNA, the CDR3 is TGTGCCAGCAGGGAGATCTACGAGCAGTACTTC.

The genes are TRBV3-1 (or the pseudogene TRBV3-2) and TRBJ2-7; the match to TRBD1 covers 11 bases. The germline V gene encodes CDR1 LGHDT and CDR2 YNNKEL (reference sequence). The junction had 2 bases not matched to a gene; V was cut back by 1 base and J by 6 bases. CDR3 length: 14 amino acids. The CDR3 DNA sequence: TGTGCCAGCAGCCAAGTGGGGACAGGGGGCGAGCAGTACTTC. Residues: CASSQVGTGGEQYF.

The V call is TRBV3-1 (or the pseudogene TRBV3-2), the J call TRBJ2-4; D may be TRBD2 (7 bases). CDR1 is LGHDT and CDR2 is YNNKEL in the germline V gene (reference sequence). The V end lost 5 bases, the J end lost 6 bases, and 17 bases lay between the germline ends. The CDR3 runs 15 residues. The CDR3: CASSYLGGAGNIQYF. The CDR3 region has the DNA TGTGCCAGCAGCTACCTTGGGGGGGCTGGAAACATTCAGTACTTC.

The chain recombines TRBV9 with TRBJ2-3, with TRBD2 matching 8 bases. The CDR3 is 15 residues long. The trim removed 1 base at V and 6 bases at J, leaving 7 bases unmatched. Germline CDR1 reads SGDLS; CDR2 reads YYNGEE. The DNA of the CDR3 is TGTGCCAGCAGCGTACAGTTAGCGGGGATGGATACGCAGTATTTT. Its translation is CASSVQLAGMDTQYF.

The chain has TRBV19 and TRBJ2-2; 8 bases line up with TRBD1. From germline, CDR1 is LNHDA and CDR2 SQIVND (reference sequence). The CDR3 has 15 residues. With 6 bases clipped from V and 6 bases from J, the junction kept 9 bases outside the gene matches. The CDR3 DNA sequence: TGTGCCAGTAGCCCTGGACAGGGTATCGCCGGGGAGCTGTTTTTT. Translating it yields CASSPGQGIAGELFF. Combining the CDR3 with reference TRBV19 and TRBJ2-2 gives the whole variable domain DGGITQSPKYLFRKEGQNVTLSCEQNLNHDAMYWYRQDPGQGLRLIYYSQIVNDFQKGDIAEGYSVSREKKESFPLTVTSAQKNPTAFYLCASSPGQGIAGELFFGEGSRLTVL.

The chain has TRBV2 and TRBJ1-5; D may be TRBD1 (6 bases). The V and J ends lost 2 bases and 5 bases respectively, with 13 bases between them. Germline lookup yields CDR1 SNHLY and CDR2 FYNNEI. The CDR3 contains 15 residues. This CDR3 is CASSEWGAHYQPQHF. The CDR3 nucleotides read TGTGCCAGCAGTGAATGGGGGGCGCATTATCAGCCCCAGCATTTT.

The V call is TRBV12-5, the J call TRBJ1-1; weak D call: TRBD1 (6 bases). CDR1 and CDR2 from the germline V gene are LGHNT and FRNRAP. This CDR3 comprises 15 residues. The V end was cut by 3 bases, the J end by 4 bases, with 15 bases between. The CDR3 region has the DNA TGTGCTAGTGGTTTTGAACAGGGATTGGGCACTGAAGCTTTCTTT. As protein: CASGFEQGLGTEAFF.

The chain links TRBV5-4 to TRBJ2-3; D unclear. The CDR3 consists of 13 residues. CDR1 is SGHNT, CDR2 YYREEE, per germline (reference sequence). Trimming pared 4 bases from V and 1 base from J, leaving 7 bases between. DNA of the CDR3: TGTGCCAGCAGCAGGTATGGCACAGATACGCAGTATTTT. As protein: CASSRYGTDTQYF.

V gene TRBV9 combines with J gene TRBJ1-3, with D uncertain. CDR1 SGDLS and CDR2 YYNGEE come from the germline V gene. The CDR3 contains 13 residues. The germline V and J ends were trimmed by 0 bases and 4 bases, with 5 bases remaining between them. The CDR3 here is CASSVVPGNTIYF. CDR3 bases: TGTGCCAGCAGCGTAGTCCCCGGAAACACCATATATTTT.

The chain employs TRBV5-4 and TRBJ2-4; D unclear. Trimming cost V 4 bases and J 6 bases, with 8 bases left between them. Germline loops: CDR1 SGHNT, CDR2 YYREEE (reference sequence). This CDR3 comprises 12 residues. Here the CDR3 DNA reads TGTGCCAGCAGCACGGACGGAAACATTCAGTACTTC. It codes for CASSTDGNIQYF.

This CDR3 is CAWSVVNNEAFF. The CDR3 nucleotides read TGTGCCTGGAGTGTAGTCAACAACGAAGCTTTCTTT. V and J are TRBV30 and TRBJ1-1; no clear D gene. The CDR3 spans 12 residues. V shed 0 bases and J shed 8 bases, with 10 bases lying between them. The germline CDR1 and CDR2 sequences are GTSNPN and SVGIG (reference sequence).

CDR3 loop: CAWSGDRYNEQFF. The CDR3 bases are TGTGCCTGGAGTGGAGACAGATACAATGAGCAGTTCTTC. The V call is TRBV30, the J call TRBJ2-1; weak D call: TRBD1 (5 bases). Trimming took 1 base from V and 4 from J, leaving 8 bases between them. The CDR3 contains 13 residues. Germline assignment: CDR1 GTSNPN and CDR2 SVGIG (reference sequence).

The CDR3 reads CASSYSSPRNTEAFF. CDR3 bases: TGTGCCAGCAGTTACTCGAGCCCGCGGAACACTGAAGCTTTCTTT. V gene TRBV6-5 combines with J gene TRBJ1-1; D remains ambiguous. Trimming shortened V by 0 bases and J by 1 base, and 9 bases separated the two germline ends. This CDR3 has 15 amino acids. Germline V gene sequence: CDR1 MNHEY, CDR2 SVGAGI.

V usage is TRBV2 and J usage is TRBJ2-1; maybe TRBD2 (6 bases). V gave up 6 bases and J gave up 4 bases, with 7 bases separating them. The CDR3 has 12 residues. Germline V lookup: CDR1 SNHLY, CDR2 FYNNEI. The CDR3 nucleotides are TGTGCCAGCAGGGGGGGATACAATGAGCAGTTCTTC. Amino acid sequence: CASRGGYNEQFF.

V is TRBV6-2 or TRBV6-3 and J is TRBJ2-2, with 15 bases fitting TRBD2. The V and J ends lost 6 bases and 5 bases, in that order; junction bases with no gene match: 7. CDR3 size: 17 residues. CDR1 and CDR2 from the germline V gene are MNHEY and SVGEGT. CDR3 bases: TGTGCCAGCAGCCCCGGACTAGCGGGGGGGCTGACCGGGGAGCTGTTTTTT. It encodes CASSPGLAGGLTGELFF.